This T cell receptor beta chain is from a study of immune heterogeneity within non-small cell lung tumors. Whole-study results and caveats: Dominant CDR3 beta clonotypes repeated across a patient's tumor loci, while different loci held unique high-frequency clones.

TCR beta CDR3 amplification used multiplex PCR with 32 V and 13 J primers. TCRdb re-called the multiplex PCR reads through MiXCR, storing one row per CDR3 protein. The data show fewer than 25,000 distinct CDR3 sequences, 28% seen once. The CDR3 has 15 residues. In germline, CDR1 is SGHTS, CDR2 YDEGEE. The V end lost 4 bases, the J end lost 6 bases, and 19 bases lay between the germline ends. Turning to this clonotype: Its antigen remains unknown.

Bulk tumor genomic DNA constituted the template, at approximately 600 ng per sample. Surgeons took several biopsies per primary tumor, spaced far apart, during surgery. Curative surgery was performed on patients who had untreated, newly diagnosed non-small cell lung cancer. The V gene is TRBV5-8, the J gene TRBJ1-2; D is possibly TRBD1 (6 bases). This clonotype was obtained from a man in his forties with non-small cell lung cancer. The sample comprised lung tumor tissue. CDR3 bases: TGTGCCAGCAGCCTGAGGGGGGCAACGGTGGATGGCTACACCTTC. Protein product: CASSLRGATVDGYTF.